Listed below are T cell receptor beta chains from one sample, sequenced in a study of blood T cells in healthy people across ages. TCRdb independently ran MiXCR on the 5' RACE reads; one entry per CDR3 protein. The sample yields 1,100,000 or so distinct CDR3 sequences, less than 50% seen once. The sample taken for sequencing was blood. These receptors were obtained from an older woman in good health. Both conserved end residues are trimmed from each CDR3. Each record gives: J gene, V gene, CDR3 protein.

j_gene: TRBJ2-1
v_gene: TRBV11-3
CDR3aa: ASSFGIGPYNEQF

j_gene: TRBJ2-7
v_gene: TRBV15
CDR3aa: ATSRAGTLDEQY

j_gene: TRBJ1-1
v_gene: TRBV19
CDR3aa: ASTQGQVNTEAF

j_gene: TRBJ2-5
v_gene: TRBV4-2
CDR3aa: ASSQETGGTSRQETQY

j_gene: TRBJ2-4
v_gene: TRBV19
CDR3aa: ASARTGTNIQY

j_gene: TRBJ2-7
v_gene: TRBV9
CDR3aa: ASSSMGLAGVSEQY

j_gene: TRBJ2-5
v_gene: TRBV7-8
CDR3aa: ASSTRTSGSQETQY

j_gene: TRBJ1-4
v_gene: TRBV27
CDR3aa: ASRFGGKLF

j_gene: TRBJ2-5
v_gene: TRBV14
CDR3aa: ASSPGTGGFEETQY

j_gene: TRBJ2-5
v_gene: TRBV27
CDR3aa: ASRLAFGETQY

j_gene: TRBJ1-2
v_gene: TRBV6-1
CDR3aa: ASSPSRSYGYT

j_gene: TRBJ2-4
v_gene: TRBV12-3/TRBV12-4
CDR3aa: ASSQYGTGIKLAKNIQY

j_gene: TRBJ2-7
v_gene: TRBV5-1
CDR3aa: ASSRLDFSSYEQY

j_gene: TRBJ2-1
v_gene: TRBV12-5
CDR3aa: ASGLSGRANEQF

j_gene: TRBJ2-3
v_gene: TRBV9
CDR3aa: ASSVAGTSGSTDTQY

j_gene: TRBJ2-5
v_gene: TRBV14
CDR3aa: ASSQGSGSFETQY

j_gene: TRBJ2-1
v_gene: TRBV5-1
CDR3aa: AGSLAVAGAYNEQF

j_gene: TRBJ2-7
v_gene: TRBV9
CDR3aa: ASSVDSSGLYEQY

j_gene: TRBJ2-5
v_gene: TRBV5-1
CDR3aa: ASSYQDRDQETQY

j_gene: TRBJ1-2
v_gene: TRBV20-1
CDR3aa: SASEGEGYT

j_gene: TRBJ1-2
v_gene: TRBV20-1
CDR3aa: SARDAWGYT

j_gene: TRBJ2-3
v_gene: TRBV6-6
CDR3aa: ASSYGGRFTDTQY

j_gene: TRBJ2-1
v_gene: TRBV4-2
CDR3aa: ASSQDHGDYNEQF

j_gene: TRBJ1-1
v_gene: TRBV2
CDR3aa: ASSRPPNTEAF

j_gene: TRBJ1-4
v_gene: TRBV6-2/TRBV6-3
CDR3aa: ASSVDRGPEKLF

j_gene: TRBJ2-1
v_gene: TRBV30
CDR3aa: AWSVGLAGNNEQF

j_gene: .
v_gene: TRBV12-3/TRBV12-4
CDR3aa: ASSWSSWETQY

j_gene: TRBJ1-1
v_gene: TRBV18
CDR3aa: ASSPREGPLSEAF

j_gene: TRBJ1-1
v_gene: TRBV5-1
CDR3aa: ASSSGAIGNTEAF

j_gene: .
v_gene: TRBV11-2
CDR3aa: ASSSPLAGPYNEQY

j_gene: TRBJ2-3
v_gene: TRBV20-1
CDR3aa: SARAPPARGAISADTQY

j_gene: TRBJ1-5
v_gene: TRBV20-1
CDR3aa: SARPTGTGNQPQH

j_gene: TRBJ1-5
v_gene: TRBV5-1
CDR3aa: ASSLDGGPNQPQH

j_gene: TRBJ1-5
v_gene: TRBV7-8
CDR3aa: ASSLGDSSQPQH

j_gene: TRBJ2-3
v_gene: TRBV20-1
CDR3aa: SASRLAGVKDTQY

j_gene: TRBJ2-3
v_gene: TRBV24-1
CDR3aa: ATSDSKPAGGRSTDTQY

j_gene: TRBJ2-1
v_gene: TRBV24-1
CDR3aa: ATSETGTSNEQF

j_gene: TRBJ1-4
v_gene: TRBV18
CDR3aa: ASSLRQPTNEKLF

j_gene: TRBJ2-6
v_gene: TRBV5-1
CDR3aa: ASSLTGTGLSGANVLT

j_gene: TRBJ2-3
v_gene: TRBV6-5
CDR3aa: ASSPLPVSTDTQY

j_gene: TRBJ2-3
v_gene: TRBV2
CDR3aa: ASSDALRDTQY

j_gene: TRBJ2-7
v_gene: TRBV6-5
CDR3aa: ASSYTETRSYEQY

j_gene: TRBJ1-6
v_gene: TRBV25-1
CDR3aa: ASSLEPLGWSPLH

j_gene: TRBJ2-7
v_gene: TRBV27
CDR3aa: ASSLSVPGHQSSSYEQY

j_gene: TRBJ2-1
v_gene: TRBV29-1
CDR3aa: SVEEVTSPYNEQF

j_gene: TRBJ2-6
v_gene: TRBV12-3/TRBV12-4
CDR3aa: ASRGQGLGYGANVLT

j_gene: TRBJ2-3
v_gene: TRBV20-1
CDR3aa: SARQGVIDTQY

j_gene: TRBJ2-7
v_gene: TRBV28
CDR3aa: ASSFLEGTSGDYEQY

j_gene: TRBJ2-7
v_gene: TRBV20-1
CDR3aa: SARFRAYEQY

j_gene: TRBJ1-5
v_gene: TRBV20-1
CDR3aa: SAQGGHGNQPQH

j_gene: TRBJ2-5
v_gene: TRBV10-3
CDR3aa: AISESLAGGETQY

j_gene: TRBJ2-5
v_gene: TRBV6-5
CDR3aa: ASSYSGVQETQY

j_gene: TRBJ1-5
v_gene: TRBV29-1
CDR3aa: SVGGDSNQPQH

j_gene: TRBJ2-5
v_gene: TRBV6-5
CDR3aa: ASSPTGKIQY

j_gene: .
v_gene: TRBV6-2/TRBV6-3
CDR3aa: ASKGLAVLSYEQY